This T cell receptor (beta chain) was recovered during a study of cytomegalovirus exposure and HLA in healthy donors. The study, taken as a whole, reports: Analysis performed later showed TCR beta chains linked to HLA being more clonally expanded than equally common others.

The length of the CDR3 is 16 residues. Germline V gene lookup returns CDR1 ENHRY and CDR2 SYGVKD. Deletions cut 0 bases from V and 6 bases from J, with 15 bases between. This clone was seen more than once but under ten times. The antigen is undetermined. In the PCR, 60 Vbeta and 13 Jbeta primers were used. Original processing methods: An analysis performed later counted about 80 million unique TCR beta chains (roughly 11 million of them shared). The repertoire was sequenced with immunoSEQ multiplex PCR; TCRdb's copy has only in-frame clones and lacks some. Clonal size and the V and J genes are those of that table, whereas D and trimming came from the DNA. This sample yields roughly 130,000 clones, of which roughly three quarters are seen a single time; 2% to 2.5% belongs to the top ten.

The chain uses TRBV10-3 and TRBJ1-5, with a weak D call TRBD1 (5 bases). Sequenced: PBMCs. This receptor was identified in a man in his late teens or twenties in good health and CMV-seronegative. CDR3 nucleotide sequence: TGTGCCATCAGTGAGTCGGCAGGCCTTCAGGGTCAGCCCCAGCATTTT. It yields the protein CAISESAGLQGQPQHF.